The entry below describes one T cell receptor beta chain. These data originate in a study of blood T cell repertoires in COVID-19. In the study overall: The samples span acute and convalescent COVID-19 from the United States, Italy and Spain.

Germline V gene lookup returns CDR1 SGHKS and CDR2 YYEKEE (reference sequence). This CDR3 has 14 residues. After removal of 3 bases from V and 9 bases from J, the junction contained 6 bases not matched to a gene. One Seattle source followed patients from active infection through their disease course. The assay was immunoSEQ multiplex PCR, and TCRdb's table has in-frame clones only and misses some. This table has 300,000 to 400,000 clones, 90% appearing once. This receptor was identified in a woman in her 30s with COVID-19, enrolled during active disease. The sequencing input was peripheral blood. The chain recombines TRBV5-5 with TRBJ1-6, with 7 positions matching TRBD1. The DNA of the CDR3 is TGTGCCAGCAGCTCCGGGACAGAGAGTTCACCCCTCCACTTT. Encoded protein: CASSSGTESSPLHF.